This TCR beta chain was sequenced during a study of regulatory T cells in long-lasting Graves disease. Study outcomes and limitations: Favoring TRBV28, TRBJ1-2 and TRBJ2-5 was a feature seen in persistent disease.

A word on this clonotype: No antigen is known for it.

Time point indicated: persistent/refractory GD, antithyroid drugs over 5 years with positive TRAb. From RNA extracted from PBMCs, the TCR library was made. The V gene end was trimmed by 6 bases and the J gene end by 4 bases; junction bases not matched to a gene: 6. This CDR3 has 14 amino acids. CDR1 is MDHEN and CDR2 is SYDVKM in the germline V gene. The TCR beta library used iRepertoire HTBI primers with Arm-PCR amplification of CDR3. MiXCR, run by TCRdb on the multiplex PCR reads, gives a single entry per CDR3 protein. The sample includes hundreds of thousands of distinct CDR3 sequences, roughly 23% seen only once; the top ten take less than 15%.

The sample consisted of peripheral blood mononuclear cells (PBMCs), taken when the disease was refractory, from a patient treated with antithyroid drugs. This chain connects TRBV28 to TRBJ2-1, with TRBD2 identical over 7 bases. This TCR was sampled from a female donor with Graves disease. The CDR3 spells CASSQTSPYNEQFF. The CDR3 DNA reads as TGTGCCAGCAGCCAGACTAGCCCTTACAATGAGCAGTTCTTC. The complete variable domain, with remaining parts taken from reference TRBV28 and TRBJ2-1, reads DVKVTQSSRYLVKRTGEKVFLECVQDMDHENMFWYRQDPGLGLRLIYFSYDVKMKEKGDIPEGYSVSREKKERFSLILESASTNQTSMYLCASSQTSPYNEQFFGPGTRLTVL.